This T cell receptor beta chain was recovered during a study of Ad26.COV2.S vaccination and SARS-CoV-2 variants. The wider study: Ad26.COV2.S, an intramuscular injection, was given once or twice 56 days apart.

Treatment given: 15 to 20 received Ad26.COV2.S at low or high dose, single or two shots; about five received placebo; per-sample allocation not given. Sampling occurred on day 63 after the first vaccine or placebo injection. The administered vaccine (an Ad26 vector) expressed Wuhan-strain SARS-CoV-2 spike. Study-level results: Similar non-spike TCR breadth was observed in recipients of vaccine and of placebo.

Points on this clone: What it binds is unknown.

Profiled with immunoSEQ multiplex PCR; TCRdb holds only in-frame clones, not every one. Among about 480,000 clones listed, about 83% were seen once. The specimen comprised peripheral blood, sampled in a trial of Ad26.COV2.S vaccine versus placebo. This receptor was taken from a person between 18 and 65 years old who received the Ad26.COV2.S COVID-19 vaccine or a placebo.

The CDR3 here is CASTGVSHTEAFF. The CDR3 DNA follows: TGTGCCAGTACAGGAGTAAGTCACACTGAAGCTTTCTTT. V is TRBV12-3 or TRBV12-4 and J is TRBJ1-1; D is perhaps TRBD1 (5 bases). Trimming pared 9 bases from V and 3 bases from J, leaving 14 bases between. The CDR3 has 13 amino acids.